The T cell receptor (beta chain) under discussion was sequenced for a study of blood T cell repertoires in COVID-19 (TCRdb year 2020). Concerning the study at large: The collaborator samples originated in the United States, Italy and Spain and spanned the acute and convalescent phases of COVID-19. The material from the prospective study consisted of cDNA or gDNA derived from T cells, B-cell-depleted T cells, or PBMCs. Subjects who had been exposed to COVID-19, were actively infected with it, or had recovered from it provided the deeply sampled blood TCRbeta repertoires that made up the dataset. The repertoires were released in a freely available public database meant as a resource for research on the immune response to SARS-CoV-2. Samples were obtained from the ongoing ImmuneRACE study (first 160 participants) and from over 1,000 subjects provided by 6 global collaborators. Sample metadata almost always included a de-identified subject ID, COVID-19 status, age in years and sex. HLA class I and class II types, where available, came from metadata supplied by the sample provider rather than from assay-based typing.

What the study reported, not specific to this receptor: The quantity of clinical and demographic metadata differed by source and by participant and was supplied without curation.

The collaborating institutions used their own protocols to collect whole blood in K2EDTA tubes. For TCRbeta analysis, collaborators shipped samples in one of three forms: frozen whole blood, isolated PBMCs, or DNA extracted from either of those sample types. The germline V gene (reference sequence) sets CDR1 to SGHAT and CDR2 to FQDESV. The CDR3 contains 11 residues, cysteine and phenylalanine counted. Left in the record is the CDR3 DNA by itself, 33 bases read in frame from the first base. Trimming takes 4 bases from V and 2 bases from J, and the germline ends sit 3 bases apart. Turning to this clone: Its antigen is unknown. No per-base quality is available; no much larger clone lies one base away.

TCRbeta CDR3 regions were amplified from genomic DNA using the immunoSEQ Assay, a bias-controlled multiplex PCR. The published analysis was carried out like this. Nucleated cell counts per sample were estimated from amplification of reference gene primers within the assay. To quantify the absolute abundance of each unique TCRbeta CDR3 rearrangement, sequence reads were collapsed and filtered. For each sample, productive Simpson clonality was calculated as the square root of Simpson's diversity index across productive rearrangements. TCRdb provides this immuneACCESS table in a form limited to in-frame rearrangements. Some clones are lacking; in checked studies, under half of them reflect an unresolved V gene, and why the rest are absent is not known. V and J calls and clone size follow that table, whereas D and trimming were derived from the DNA. The sample table holds under 250,000 clones, of which roughly nine tenths were seen once. The ten largest clones capture 6.2% of the sample.

The V gene is TRBV11-1 and the J gene is TRBJ2-7; the D gene is not confidently resolved. This TCR came from a man aged 55 to 70 with acute or convalescent COVID-19. Sequencing used peripheral blood. The DNA is as follows: TGTGCCAGCAGCTCAGCCTACGAGCAGTACTTC. It codes for CASSSAYEQYF.